This T cell receptor (beta chain) is drawn from a study of blood T cell repertoires in COVID-19. The overall study: The United States, Italy and Spain supplied acute and convalescent COVID-19 samples.

Generated by immunoSEQ multiplex PCR, the TCRdb table keeps only in-frame clones and is missing some. The profile covers approximately 120,000 clones, with around 81% appearing a single time and about 10% taken by the ten largest. The CDR3 totals 13 residues. The V gene lost 3 bases and the J gene lost 1 base, with 6 bases spanning the gap. Germline-derived CDR1 and CDR2 are SGHVS and FNYEAQ. The TCR comes from a human donor in a cohort sampled during active COVID-19. This sequence joins TRBV7-6 and TRBJ2-5; D uncertain. Sequenced input: peripheral blood. For the CDR3, the DNA is TGTGCCAGCAGCTTCAGGCTCCAAGAGACCCAGTACTTC. It yields the protein CASSFRLQETQYF.